These 20 T cell receptor beta chains originate from one sample sequenced in a study of cytomegalovirus exposure and HLA in healthy donors. With 60 Vbeta and 13 Jbeta primers, the PCR was carried out. Using immunoSEQ multiplex PCR, the repertoire was profiled, and TCRdb retains in-frame clones only, with some absent. This sample carries roughly 100,000 clones, 65% to 85% of them seen once, and the ten largest clones take about 6%. The specimen sequenced was PBMCs. Every receptor here comes from a male donor in good health and CMV-seronegative.

This clone was seen a handful of times. This chain connects TRBV27 to TRBJ2-6, with 8 bases matching TRBD1. The trim removed 5 bases at V and 2 bases at J, leaving 11 bases unmatched. From germline, CDR1 is MNHEY and CDR2 SMNVEV (reference sequence). The CDR3 consists of 18 residues. DNA of the CDR3: TGTGCCAGCAGTCCAACCGGGACAGGTAGGACTGGGGCCAACGTCCTGACTTTC. Protein sequence: CASSPTGTGRTGANVLTF.

The chain joins TRBV7-2 to TRBJ2-3, with 7 bases lining up with TRBD2. CDR1 is SGHTA, CDR2 FQGNSA, per germline. The CDR3 has 15 residues. Germline trimming cut 3 bases from V and 2 bases from J; bases unmatched to any gene: 5. CDR3 loop: CASSLEAGPTDTQYF. The CDR3, as DNA: TGTGCCAGCAGCTTGGAAGCGGGGCCCACAGATACGCAGTATTTT.

This chain joins TRBV27 and TRBJ2-7; 10 positions match TRBD2. There are 15 residues in the CDR3. Germline V gene sequence: CDR1 MNHEY, CDR2 SMNVEV (reference sequence). J was trimmed by 5 bases and V by 4 bases; bases with no gene match: 8. The CDR3 reads CASSSASGRGHEQYF. CDR3 in DNA: TGTGCCAGCAGTTCAGCTAGCGGGAGAGGGCACGAGCAGTACTTC.

This chain links TRBV5-1 with TRBJ2-5; a weak D match, TRBD1 (6 bases). The CDR3 has 15 amino acids. CDR1 is SGHRS, CDR2 YFSETQ, per germline. The V gene lost 6 bases and the J gene lost 5 bases, with 20 bases spanning the gap. This chain's CDR3 is CASTQSPRGVETQYF. The CDR3 DNA follows: TGCGCCAGCACCCAATCCCCCAGGGGAGTCGAGACCCAGTACTTC.

The chain is built from TRBV2 and TRBJ2-1; 8 bases are a match to TRBD2. CDR1 is SNHLY and CDR2 is FYNNEI in the germline V gene. The junction had 7 bases not matched to a gene; V was cut back by 5 bases and J by 4 bases. CDR3 length equals 15 residues. The CDR3 protein is CASSYLAGLYNEQFF. CDR3 nucleotide sequence: TGTGCCAGCAGTTACCTAGCGGGCCTATACAATGAGCAGTTCTTC.

This clone has more than one count but fewer than ten. The chain combines TRBV28 with TRBJ1-1, with TRBD1 as a possible D gene (5 bases). The CDR3 consists of 13 residues. Trimming cost V 6 bases and J 4 bases, with 12 bases left between them. Germline CDR1 reads MDHEN; CDR2 reads SYDVKM. In nucleotides, the CDR3 is TGTGCCAGCAGAATAGACAGATCCACTGAAGCTTTCTTT. Protein product: CASRIDRSTEAFF.

V usage is TRBV11-2 and J usage is TRBJ2-3; possible D gene TRBD2, 6 bases. Per germline, CDR1 SGHAT and CDR2 FQNNGV. V lost 5 bases and J 2 bases, leaving 20 bases between the germline ends. The CDR3 is 17 residues long. The CDR3 reads CASSASGTLGPTDTQYF. The CDR3 DNA follows: TGTGCCAGCAGCGCTTCCGGGACTCTCGGTCCCACAGATACGCAGTATTTT.

This chain links TRBV11-2 with TRBJ2-7; weak D call: TRBD2 (5 bases). CDR3 size: 16 residues. Germline-derived CDR1 and CDR2 are SGHAT and FQNNGV. V was pared by 8 bases and J by 2 bases, with 22 bases between. The CDR3 sequence: CASRPEAGGLTYEQYF. As DNA, the CDR3 is TGTGCCAGCCGCCCCGAGGCAGGAGGATTAACCTACGAGCAGTACTTC. Drawing the rest from reference TRBV11-2 and TRBJ2-7, the complete variable domain is EAGVAQSPRYKIIEKRQSVAFWCNPISGHATLYWYQQILGQGPKLLIQFQNNGVVDDSQLPKDRFSAERLKGVDSTLKIQPAKLEDSAVYLCASRPEAGGLTYEQYFGPGTRLTVT.

Worth noting for this clone: At one of its ends the junction is not consistent with the germline gene, which may arise from a read error. CDR3 sequence (DNA): TGTTCCAGCAGTTCGCTAGAGACAGGGAACACTGAAGCTTTCTTT. It encodes CSSSSLETGNTEAFF. J is TRBJ1-1 and V is TRBV7-9; tentative D call: TRBD1 (6 bases). This CDR3 has 15 residues. Germline V gene lookup returns CDR1 SEHNR and CDR2 FQNEAQ (reference sequence).

The table lists this clone with many counts. This chain connects TRBV15 to TRBJ2-1; 9 positions match TRBD1. Germline-derived CDR1 and CDR2 are LNHNV and YYDKDF (reference sequence). There are 18 residues in the CDR3. The V gene end was trimmed by 4 bases and the J gene end by 5 bases; junction bases not matched to a gene: 15. CDR3 region: CATSILWTGVVKDNEQFF. CDR3 in DNA: TGTGCCACCAGCATTCTTTGGACAGGGGTGGTGAAGGACAATGAGCAGTTCTTC.

CDR3 sequence (DNA): TGCAGCGTCGGCGGCGGGCTAGCGAGCTACGAGCAGTACTTC. The encoded protein is CSVGGGLASYEQYF. The chain is built from TRBV29-1 and TRBJ2-7; TRBD2 is a possible D gene (6 bases). V was clipped by 6 bases and J by 3 bases, with 18 bases between them. Germline V gives CDR1 SQVTM, CDR2 ANQGSEA. CDR3 length: 14 amino acids.

The chain recombines TRBV27 with TRBJ1-6; 10 nucleotides agree with TRBD1. Per germline, CDR1 MNHEY and CDR2 SMNVEV (reference sequence). The CDR3 is 14 amino acids. V lost 4 bases, J lost 7 bases, and 1 base stayed unmatched. The CDR3 is CASSSGQGNSPLHF. In nucleotides, the CDR3 is TGTGCCAGCAGTTCGGGACAGGGGAATTCACCCCTCCACTTT.

Sample share makes this clone medium-sized. The chain employs TRBV5-3 and TRBJ1-5; D uncertain. TRBV5-3 is filed as an ORF, its function uncertain. Trimming stripped 1 base from V and 0 bases from J, with 5 bases between. CDR3 size: 14 residues. CDR3 nucleotides: TGTGCCAGAAGCTTGAAGCTTAGCAATCAGCCCCAGCATTTT. Its protein product is CARSLKLSNQPQHF.

V usage is TRBV9 and J usage is TRBJ2-4; 14 nucleotides line up with TRBD2. There are 17 residues in the CDR3. Unmatched junction bases numbered 9, after V lost 2 bases and J lost 8 bases. The V gene's germline CDR1 is SGDLS and CDR2 YYNGEE. The DNA for the CDR3 is TGTGCCAGCAGCGTGACTAGCGGGAGGGCCGGTAGGGACATTCAGTACTTC. Its translation: CASSVTSGRAGRDIQYF.

This chain uses TRBV9 with TRBJ2-3; 8 bases are a match to TRBD2. This CDR3 is 15 amino acids long. CDR1 and CDR2 from the germline V gene are SGDLS and YYNGEE. J gave up 6 bases and V 4 bases, and 10 bases lay outside the gene matches. Written as DNA, the CDR3 is TGTGCCAGCAGCCCGGTGGGGACTAGAGGGGATACGCAGTATTTT. This gives the protein CASSPVGTRGDTQYF.

V usage is TRBV14 and J usage is TRBJ2-4; 7 nucleotides line up with TRBD1. With 4 bases clipped from V and 12 bases from J, the junction kept 9 bases outside the gene matches. This CDR3 has 13 residues. Germline V gene data show CDR1 as SGHDN and CDR2 as FVKESK. This chain's CDR3 is CASSLLPSGGQYF. CDR3 bases: TGTGCCAGCAGCCTCCTCCCGTCAGGGGGTCAGTACTTC.

The chain couples TRBV11-2 to TRBJ2-2; D gene ambiguous. The length of the CDR3 is 14 residues. From germline, CDR1 is SGHAT and CDR2 FQNNGV. Trimming took 5 bases from V and 8 from J, leaving 15 bases between them. In nucleotides, the CDR3 is TGTGCCAGCAGCGCGAGACTTGAGCCGGGGGAGCTGTTTTTT. Amino acid sequence: CASSARLEPGELFF.

This clone was recorded once. The rearrangement links TRBV29-1 to TRBJ1-1, with 8 bases lining up with TRBD1. J lost 1 base, V lost 7 bases, and 11 bases had no gene match. Looked up from germline, CDR1 is SQVTM and CDR2 is ANQGSEA. The length of the CDR3 is 15 residues. In nucleotides, the CDR3 is TGCAGCGCCAATGCCCAGGGGGCCAAGAACACTGAAGCTTTCTTT. Encoded protein: CSANAQGAKNTEAFF. Using reference TRBV29-1 and TRBJ1-1 for the parts outside the CDR3, the full variable domain is SAVISQKPSRDICQRGTSLTIQCQVDSQVTMMFWYRQQPGQSLTLIATANQGSEATYESGFVIDKFPISRPNLTFSTLTVSNMSPEDSSIYLCSANAQGAKNTEAFFGQGTRLTVV.

This sequence joins TRBV2 and TRBJ2-1; 10 nucleotides match TRBD2. CDR3 size: 14 residues. J lost 9 bases, V lost 10 bases, and 12 bases had no gene match. The germline CDR1 and CDR2 sequences are SNHLY and FYNNEI. The CDR3 DNA is TGTGCCATCCGCCCGCTGGGGACTAGCGTTGAGCAGTTCTTC. It encodes CAIRPLGTSVEQFF.

The chain couples TRBV9 to TRBJ1-2; 10 positions match TRBD1. This CDR3 comprises 14 residues. V was pared by 5 bases and J by 4 bases, with 5 bases of the junction left unmatched. CDR1 is SGDLS, CDR2 YYNGEE, per germline. CDR3 region: CASRPGQGLYGYTF. The CDR3 coding sequence is TGTGCCAGCAGACCGGGACAGGGGCTCTATGGCTACACCTTC.